Each of the 15 T cell receptor beta chains below was sequenced from the same sample in a study of T cell repertoires in cytomegalovirus infection. These receptors are not linked to any known antigen. A single record per CDR3 protein comes from TCRdb applying MiXCR to the reads. Altogether some 350,000 distinct CDR3 sequences are present, roughly a third being singletons, with the ten largest covering roughly 13%. Source: cultured PBMCs, taken from culture after CMV antigen stimulation. All receptors come from a human donor in good health (CMV status not recorded). Some clones in this sample may be carry-over from other donors' samples.

The gene calls are TRBV6-2 or TRBV6-3 and TRBJ2-7; D is undetermined. CDR1 MNHEY and CDR2 SVGEGT come from the germline V gene. The CDR3 runs 12 residues. V lost 0 bases and J lost 6, with 6 bases in between. In nucleotides, the CDR3 is TGTGCCAGCAGTTACTCAACCACCGAGCAGTACGTC. It codes for CASSYSTTEQYV.

The V gene is TRBV6-1, the J gene TRBJ1-4, with D unclear. The CDR3 runs 12 residues. Trimming cost V 6 bases and J 8 bases, with 10 bases left between them. Germline values: CDR1 MNHNS, CDR2 SASEGT. For the CDR3, the DNA is TGTGCCAGCAGACGTGAACAGGAAAAACTGTTTTTT. The encoded protein is CASRREQEKLFF.

V usage is TRBV20-1 and J usage is TRBJ1-5; D not resolved. The CDR3 has 14 residues. V was shortened by 0 bases and J by 6 bases, with 12 bases between the two germline ends. Germline values: CDR1 DFQATT, CDR2 SNEGSKA (reference sequence). CDR3 amino acids: CSAREGSAPQPQHF. The CDR3 bases are TGCAGTGCTAGAGAGGGGTCAGCGCCTCAGCCCCAGCATTTT.

This clonotype was observed a few times. This chain uses TRBV4-1 with TRBJ2-2; 7 positions match TRBD2. The CDR3 spans 17 residues. Germline V lookup: CDR1 MGHRA, CDR2 YSYEKL. V gave up 3 bases and J gave up 4 bases; unmatched junction bases: 11. CDR3 amino acids: CASSHPPMGLSTGELFF. As DNA, the CDR3 is TGCGCCAGCAGCCATCCCCCCATGGGACTATCCACCGGGGAGCTGTTTTTT.

V gene TRBV12-3 or TRBV12-4 combines with J gene TRBJ2-1; possibly TRBD1 or TRBD2 for D (5 bases each). V lost 4 bases, J lost 8 bases, and 18 bases lay in between. The CDR3 consists of 15 residues. The CDR3 protein is CASSSRADKVDEQFF. CDR3 in DNA: TGTGCCAGCAGTTCCCGAGCGGACAAAGTGGATGAGCAGTTCTTC.

This clonotype occurred a few times. The rearrangement links TRBV6-1 to TRBJ2-3, with D possibly being TRBD1 or TRBD2 (5 bases each). The V gene lost 8 bases and the J gene lost 5 bases, with 14 bases spanning the gap. CDR1 and CDR2 from the germline V gene are MNHNS and SASEGT. The CDR3 is 13 residues long. The CDR3, as DNA: TGTGCCAGCCCGGGGCAGAGTAGAGATACGCAGTATTTT. Its protein product is CASPGQSRDTQYF.

The J gene is TRBJ2-7, the V gene TRBV7-2; D gene ambiguous. CDR3 length: 13 amino acids. V was shortened by 3 bases and J by 5 bases, with 11 bases between the two germline ends. CDR1 is SGHTA and CDR2 is FQGNSA in the germline V gene. The CDR3: CASSLDPLDEQYF. The CDR3 DNA reads TGTGCCAGCAGCTTGGACCCCTTGGACGAGCAGTACTTC.

The chain's CDR3 is CASSLFRETNTGELFF. In nucleotides, the CDR3 is TGTGCCAGCAGCTTATTTCGGGAGACGAACACCGGGGAGCTGTTTTTT. V and J are TRBV7-2 and TRBJ2-2, with D maybe TRBD2 (6 bases). Germline V gene sequence: CDR1 SGHTA, CDR2 FQGNSA. The CDR3 is 16 residues long. V lost 2 bases to trimming and J lost 0 bases, with 10 bases between them. The complete variable domain, with remaining parts taken from reference TRBV7-2 and TRBJ2-2, reads GAGVSQSPSNKVTEKGKDVELRCDPISGHTALYWYRQSLGQGLEFLIYFQGNSAPDKSGLPSDRFSAERTGGSVSTLTIQRTQQEDSAVYLCASSLFRETNTGELFFGEGSRLTVL.

This clonotype occurred once. This sequence joins TRBV4-3 and TRBJ2-5, with D perhaps assigned TRBD1 or TRBD2 (6 bases each). This CDR3 contains 15 residues. The germline V and J ends were trimmed by 0 bases and 5 bases, with 13 bases remaining between them. Germline V gene lookup returns CDR1 LGHNA and CDR2 YSLEER. The CDR3 DNA is TGCGCCAGCAGCCAAGATGGAGGGGGAGTCGAGACCCAGTACTTC. Translating gives CASSQDGGGVETQYF.

A remark on this clonotype: A much bigger clone sits one base away, suggesting this may be a read error. The chain uses TRBV25-1 and TRBJ2-7; D call uncertain. From germline, CDR1 is MGHDK and CDR2 SYGVNS. This CDR3 has 11 residues. V was shortened by 5 bases and J by 2 bases, with 4 bases between the two germline ends. The CDR3 region has the DNA TGTGCCAGCAGTAAAGCCTACGAGCAGTACTTC. Translated, it gives CASSKAYEQYF.

This clonotype was recorded a few times. The chain links TRBV7-6 to TRBJ1-3; 8 bases match TRBD1. V shed 2 bases, J shed 3 bases, and the junction held 3 bases outside the gene matches. CDR3 length: 15 amino acids. CDR1 is SGHVS and CDR2 is FNYEAQ in the germline V gene. The CDR3 reads CASSLQGAHGNTIYF. In nucleotides, the CDR3 is TGTGCCAGCAGCTTACAGGGGGCTCATGGAAACACCATATATTTT.

The V and J genes are TRBV6-5 and TRBJ2-5; TRBD2 agrees at 10 bases. Losses at the gene ends were 5 bases for V and 5 bases for J; bases not matched to a gene: 2. The germline V gene has CDR1 MNHEY and CDR2 SVGAGI. The CDR3 runs 13 residues. Here the CDR3 reads CASSTGLAETQYF. The DNA for the CDR3 is TGTGCCAGCAGTACGGGACTAGCGGAGACCCAGTACTTC.

The chain carries TRBV12-3 or TRBV12-4 and TRBJ2-1, with TRBD2 matching 12 bases. J lost 5 bases, V lost 5 bases, and 13 bases had no gene match. There are 18 residues in the CDR3. CDR3 loop: CASSPSPGLAGPNNEQFF. The DNA of the CDR3 is TGTGCCAGCAGTCCGTCTCCCGGACTAGCGGGGCCGAACAATGAGCAGTTCTTC.

The V and J genes are TRBV12-3 or TRBV12-4 and TRBJ1-5; no reliable D call. The CDR3 contains 13 residues. Trimming took off 5 bases at V and 7 bases at J, with 12 bases between the two ends. CDR3 residues: CASSDSVGQPQHF. In DNA form, the CDR3 reads TGTGCCAGCAGTGACTCGGTAGGACAGCCCCAGCATTTT.

This chain uses TRBV6-5 with TRBJ1-1, with no clear D. V lost 0 bases and J lost 7, with 9 bases in between. Germline CDR1 and CDR2: MNHEY and SVGAGI. The CDR3 length is 13 residues. The CDR3: CASSYSRGYEAFF. The CDR3 DNA is TGTGCCAGCAGTTACTCGAGAGGGTATGAAGCTTTCTTT.